This TCR beta chain was recovered during a study of T cells in Graves' hyperthyroidism and ophthalmopathy. Germline V gene data show CDR1 as SGHRS and CDR2 as YFSETQ. This CDR3 comprises 14 residues. V lost 0 bases, J lost 4 bases, and 7 bases lay in between. Amplification targeted TCR beta CDR3 regions from RNA transcripts. HTBI primers were employed in a first-round RT-PCR of the TCR CDR3. MiXCR, run by TCRdb on the multiplex PCR reads, gives a single entry per CDR3 protein. The table shows 730,000 or so distinct CDR3 sequences, with roughly a sixth occurring only once. Overall study results and limits: Ophthalmopathy onset followed model prediction by a median approximately six months.

This clonotype turned up a few times. Its specificity is unknown. Blood sampling occurred at first hyperthyroidism diagnosis, ahead of any ophthalmopathy symptoms. Sequencing was performed on blood. This chain joins TRBV5-1 and TRBJ1-4, with D unclear. The TCR originated in a woman aged 45-65 years with Graves' hyperthyroidism that later progressed to Graves' ophthalmopathy. Here the CDR3 DNA reads TGCGCCAGCAGCTTGGACAGAGATAATGAAAAACTGTTTTTT. The encoded protein is CASSLDRDNEKLFF.